These 21 T cell receptor beta chains were all obtained from the same sample, sequenced in a study of PD-1 blockade in classical Hodgkin lymphoma. Only in-frame clones appear in the TCRdb table, and some are missing; sequencing was by immunoSEQ multiplex PCR. In the table there are 20,000 or so clones, around four fifths of which are singletons. The sample's time point: cycle 4 day 1 (C4D1), after 6 weeks of nivolumab. Following autologous stem cell transplantation, relapse occurred in every patient, and exposure to brentuximab vedotin varied. With magnetic negative selection, CD4+ T cells were purified from PBMCs that had been thawed. The material sequenced was CD4+ T cells from blood, taken before the fourth cycle of nivolumab. Every receptor here comes from a human donor with classical Hodgkin lymphoma.

V gene TRBV12-2 combines with J gene TRBJ1-5. TRBV12-2 represents a pseudogene. The length of the CDR3 is 15 residues. The CDR3 DNA reads TGTGCAAGTCGCCCCGAGGGGAGCTTTAATCAGCCCCAGCATTTT. This translates into CASRPEGSFNQPQHF.

The chain is built from TRBV5-5 and TRBJ1-5; weak D call: TRBD1 (6 bases). The CDR3 has 15 amino acids. V lost 4 bases and J lost 6, with 17 bases in between. Per the germline V gene, CDR1 is SGHKS and CDR2 is YYEKEE (reference sequence). CDR3 DNA sequence: TGTGCCAGCAGCACCACAGGGAATATTCGTCAGCCCCAGCATTTT. Translated: CASSTTGNIRQPQHF.

The chain is built from TRBV5-1 and TRBJ2-5; D is unresolved. Germline CDR1 and CDR2: SGHRS and YFSETQ. The germline V and J ends were trimmed by 0 bases and 5 bases, with 5 bases remaining between them. The CDR3 runs to 12 residues. CDR3 region: CASSLGVETQYF. The CDR3 DNA reads as TGCGCCAGCAGCTTGGGGGTGGAGACCCAGTACTTC.

The genes are TRBV28 and TRBJ2-7, with D possibly being TRBD2 (6 bases). The V end was cut by 6 bases, the J end by 9 bases, with 24 bases between. Germline-derived CDR1 and CDR2 are MDHEN and SYDVKM. This CDR3 is built from 15 residues. CDR3 sequence (DNA): TGTGCCAGCAGCGAAGCCCGGGGGTTACTACGAGTGCAGTACTTC. Translating it yields CASSEARGLLRVQYF.

V gene TRBV5-1 combines with J gene TRBJ1-3; weak D call: TRBD1 (5 bases). V was pared by 4 bases and J by 8 bases, with 13 bases between. Germline V CDR1 and CDR2: SGHRS, YFSETQ. The CDR3 loop spans 13 amino acids. As DNA, the CDR3 is TGCGCCAGCAGCAACCTACCGGGGGACACCATATATTTT. It codes for CASSNLPGDTIYF.

This chain links TRBV29-1 with TRBJ2-3, with D unresolved. This CDR3 region has 12 residues. The germline V gene has CDR1 SQVTM and CDR2 ANQGSEA. Trimming shortened V by 3 bases and J by 2 bases, and 6 bases separated the two germline ends. CDR3 region: CSVDVTTDTQYF. The CDR3 coding sequence is TGCAGCGTTGATGTCACCACAGATACGCAGTATTTT.

The gene calls are TRBV5-1 and TRBJ2-7, with unresolved D. V was shortened by 4 bases and J by 1 base, with 18 bases between the two germline ends. CDR1 and CDR2 from the germline V gene are SGHRS and YFSETQ. This CDR3 has 16 residues. The CDR3 is CASSVSTMPTSYEQYF. CDR3 sequence (DNA): TGCGCCAGCAGCGTAAGTACTATGCCGACTTCCTACGAGCAGTACTTC.

The V and J genes are TRBV5-5 and TRBJ2-1, with 14 bases lining up with TRBD2. The CDR3 contains 16 residues. V was clipped by 3 bases and J by 6 bases; unmatched bases: 5. Germline V gene data show CDR1 as SGHKS and CDR2 as YYEKEE (reference sequence). The CDR3 protein is CASSYWTSGRFNEQFF. In nucleotides, the CDR3 is TGTGCCAGCAGCTACTGGACTAGCGGGAGGTTCAATGAGCAGTTCTTC.

The chain employs TRBV28 and TRBJ2-7; D perhaps matches TRBD1 (7 bases). The CDR3 length is 15 residues. Between the trimmed V and J ends, which lost 6 bases and 2 bases, there was a span of 17 bases. Germline V gene sequence: CDR1 MDHEN, CDR2 SYDVKM. CDR3 coding DNA: TGTGCCAGCAGACTCCCCGCAGGGGGGCCCTACGAGCAGTACTTC. Protein product: CASRLPAGGPYEQYF.

The chain carries TRBV28 and TRBJ1-5; D uncertain. The CDR3 runs to 13 residues. Trimming took off 7 bases at V and 2 bases at J, with 9 bases between the two ends. Germline CDR1 MDHEN, CDR2 SYDVKM. Written as DNA, the CDR3 is TGTGCCAGCAAGGGAGGAGGCAATCAGCCCCAGCATTTT. As protein: CASKGGGNQPQHF.

This clone came up a few times. The CDR3, as DNA: TGTGCCAGCACCGCTAGCGCAAACTCCTACAATGAGCAGTTCTTC. Its protein is CASTASANSYNEQFF. This chain joins TRBV6-1 and TRBJ2-1; tentative D call: TRBD2 (6 bases). V gave up 7 bases and J gave up 0 bases, with 13 bases separating them. This CDR3 has 15 residues. CDR1 is MNHNS, CDR2 SASEGT, per germline.

The genes are TRBV7-8 and TRBJ1-5, with 8 nucleotides matching TRBD1. The CDR3 extends over 15 amino acids. Germline V gene sequence: CDR1 SGHVS, CDR2 FQNEAQ. The junction had 8 bases not matched to a gene; V was cut back by 4 bases and J by 6 bases. The CDR3 DNA reads as TGTGCCAGCAGCTCACGGACAGGGATCGGTCAGCCCCAGCATTTT. Encoded protein: CASSSRTGIGQPQHF.

The chain is built from TRBV29-1 and TRBJ2-7, with TRBD2 matching 14 bases. Germline assignment: CDR1 SQVTM and CDR2 ANQGSEA. The CDR3 runs 15 residues. V was pared by 6 bases and J by 6 bases, with 10 bases of the junction left unmatched. The CDR3 region has the DNA TGCAGCGTAACAAAGGGGGGACTAGCGGGAGTCGAGCAGTACTTC. This encodes CSVTKGGLAGVEQYF.

This clone was found a few times. The genes are TRBV9 and TRBJ2-1; perhaps TRBD2 as D (6 bases). The CDR3 extends over 14 amino acids. Deletions cut 2 bases from V and 0 bases from J, with 6 bases between. CDR1 is SGDLS, CDR2 YYNGEE, per germline. The DNA for the CDR3 is TGTGCCAGCAGCGTCGGGGGCTCCTACAATGAGCAGTTCTTC. Encoded protein: CASSVGGSYNEQFF.

The rearrangement joins TRBV10-3 to TRBJ2-7; D is possibly TRBD1 or TRBD2 (7 bases each). Germline V gene lookup returns CDR1 ENHRY and CDR2 SYGVKD. V lost 6 bases to trimming and J lost 3 bases, with 18 bases between them. The CDR3 extends over 15 amino acids. The chain's CDR3 is CAISPRGGGSYEQYF. The CDR3 bases are TGTGCCATCAGCCCCAGGGGGGGCGGGAGCTACGAGCAGTACTTC.

V is TRBV6-5 and J is TRBJ2-5; TRBD2 is a possible D gene (7 bases). This CDR3 contains 13 residues. V lost 6 bases and J lost 5, with 13 bases in between. The germline V gene has CDR1 MNHEY and CDR2 SVGAGI. The DNA for the CDR3 is TGTGCCAGCAGGGGGGGGCGGCGGGAGACCCAGTACTTC. This gives the protein CASRGGRRETQYF.

V gene TRBV5-4 combines with J gene TRBJ2-5; 7 positions match TRBD2. The V and J ends lost 2 bases and 1 base, in that order; junction bases with no gene match: 8. This CDR3 has 16 residues. CDR1 is SGHNT, CDR2 YYREEE, per germline (reference sequence). The CDR3 DNA reads TGTGCCAGCAGCTTCAATGAGGGAGGGCCCCAAGAGACCCAGTACTTC. The encoded protein is CASSFNEGGPQETQYF.

The V call is TRBV18, the J call TRBJ2-2; D is possibly TRBD2 (6 bases). The V end was cut by 4 bases, the J end by 1 base, with 13 bases between. The germline V gene has CDR1 KGHSH and CDR2 LQKENI. The CDR3 consists of 16 residues. This chain's CDR3 is CASSLIAAKNTGELFF. CDR3 bases: TGTGCCAGCTCACTTATAGCGGCAAAGAACACCGGGGAGCTGTTTTTT.

The chain has TRBV7-9 and TRBJ2-1; D is unresolved. This CDR3 has 13 amino acids. V was shortened by 1 base and J by 9 bases, with 10 bases between the two germline ends. Germline values: CDR1 SEHNR, CDR2 FQNEAQ (reference sequence). CDR3 in DNA: TGTGCCAGCAGCTTAGGGCAGACACGTGAGCAGTTCTTC. This gives the protein CASSLGQTREQFF.

This chain uses TRBV2 with TRBJ2-5, with 12 bases matching TRBD2. CDR3 length equals 15 residues. Losses at the gene ends were 2 bases for V and 7 bases for J; bases not matched to a gene: 5. Looked up from germline, CDR1 is SNHLY and CDR2 is FYNNEI. The DNA of the CDR3 is TGTGCCAGCAGTGAAACTAGCGGGAGGATAGGGACCCAGTACTTC. Translating it yields CASSETSGRIGTQYF.

V usage is TRBV6-6 and J usage is TRBJ2-5; TRBD1 matches at 7 bases. CDR1 is MNHNY, CDR2 SVGAGI, per germline (reference sequence). The V segment lost 7 bases and the J segment 9 bases; nucleotides outside the gene matches: 8. The CDR3 runs to 12 residues. CDR3 sequence reads: CASKMTGQAQYF. In nucleotides, the CDR3 is TGTGCCAGCAAAATGACAGGGCAGGCCCAGTACTTC.